This entry features one T cell receptor beta chain sequence. Seattle's cohort entered during active infection and was followed longitudinally. This record belongs to a study of blood T cell repertoires in COVID-19. Study-wide background: Researchers got acute and convalescent COVID-19 samples from the United States, Italy and Spain.

Sequencing used immunoSEQ multiplex PCR; TCRdb keeps in-frame clones, though not all of them. The table lists about 230,000 clones, approximately 84% of them singletons. From germline, CDR1 is LGHDT and CDR2 YNNKEL (reference sequence). This CDR3 region has 17 residues. V lost 0 bases to trimming and J lost 5 bases, with 20 bases between them. Input material: peripheral blood. This TCR derives from a middle-aged man with COVID-19, enrolled during active disease. This chain joins TRBV3-1 (or the pseudogene TRBV3-2) and TRBJ2-7, with D tentatively TRBD2 (6 bases). Here the CDR3 DNA reads TGTGCCAGCAGCCAAGAGAATTGGGGAGCGGGCCTCAACGAGCAGTACTTC. This translates into CASSQENWGAGLNEQYF.